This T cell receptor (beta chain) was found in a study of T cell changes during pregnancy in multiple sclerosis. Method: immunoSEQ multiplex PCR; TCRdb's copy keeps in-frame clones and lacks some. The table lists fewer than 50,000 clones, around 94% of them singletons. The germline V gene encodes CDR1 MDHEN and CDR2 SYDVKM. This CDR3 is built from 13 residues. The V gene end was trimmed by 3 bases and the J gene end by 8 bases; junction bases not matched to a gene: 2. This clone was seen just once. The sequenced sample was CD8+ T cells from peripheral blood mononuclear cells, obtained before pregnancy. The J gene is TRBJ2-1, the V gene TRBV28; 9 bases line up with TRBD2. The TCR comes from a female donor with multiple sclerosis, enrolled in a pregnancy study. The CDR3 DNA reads TGTGCCAGCAGTTTGACTAGCGGACATGAGCAGTTCTTC. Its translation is CASSLTSGHEQFF.